The rows below give T cell receptor beta chains drawn from one sample of a study of beta chain features in type 1 diabetes. Repertoires were generated with immunoSEQ multiplex PCR, while TCRdb's copy carries only in-frame clones and drops some. The profile shows about 290,000 clones, 8% of them singletons. Sequenced material: central memory CD4+ T cells from blood. The receptor source for this set is a woman between 18 and 29 years old in good health. The CDR3 runs from the conserved cysteine through the conserved F or W. Each record gives: D gene, V gene, clone size, J gene, CDR3 protein, CDR3 DNA. A D gene is named only where the DNA matches it firmly. A clone size is listed for some rows: how often the clone was seen (once, few, many), or a class if it is expanded.

d_gene: -
v_gene: TRBV7-9
abundance: -
j_gene: TRBJ2-1
CDR3aa: CASSPDLSGSEQFF
CDR3nt: TGTGCCAGCAGCCCCGACCTTAGCGGATCCGAGCAGTTCTTC

d_gene: -
v_gene: TRBV2
abundance: few
j_gene: TRBJ2-2
CDR3aa: CASSATQGWTGELFF
CDR3nt: TGTGCCAGCAGTGCGACCCAGGGGTGGACCGGGGAGCTGTTTTTT

d_gene: TRBD1
v_gene: TRBV4-2
abundance: few
j_gene: TRBJ1-2
CDR3aa: CASSQSTSQGAYGYTF
CDR3nt: TGTGCCAGCAGCCAAAGTACGTCCCAGGGGGCCTATGGCTACACCTTC

d_gene: -
v_gene: TRBV19
abundance: -
j_gene: TRBJ2-5
CDR3aa: CASSMWETQYF
CDR3nt: TGTGCCAGTAGTATGTGGGAGACCCAGTACTTC

d_gene: -
v_gene: TRBV19
abundance: many
j_gene: TRBJ2-1
CDR3aa: CASSGGTYNEQFF
CDR3nt: TGTGCCAGTAGTGGCGGTACCTACAATGAGCAGTTCTTC

d_gene: TRBD1
v_gene: TRBV5-4
abundance: few
j_gene: TRBJ2-2
CDR3aa: CASSRSGQGGTGELFF
CDR3nt: TGTGCCAGCAGCCGATCGGGACAGGGGGGCACCGGGGAGCTGTTTTTT

d_gene: -
v_gene: TRBV7-3
abundance: -
j_gene: TRBJ2-1
CDR3aa: CASSPQQGGYNEQFF
CDR3nt: TGTGCCAGCAGCCCCCAACAGGGGGGGTACAATGAGCAGTTCTTC

d_gene: -
v_gene: TRBV29-1
abundance: few
j_gene: TRBJ2-3
CDR3aa: CSATVPGGQDTQYF
CDR3nt: TGCAGCGCAACTGTGCCCGGGGGGCAAGATACGCAGTATTTT

d_gene: -
v_gene: TRBV5-1
abundance: -
j_gene: TRBJ1-2
CDR3aa: CASSLIPDSPNYGYTF
CDR3nt: TGCGCCAGCAGCTTGATTCCCGACAGTCCTAACTATGGCTACACCTTC

d_gene: -
v_gene: TRBV27
abundance: few
j_gene: TRBJ1-6
CDR3aa: CASSLWGTQEINSPLHF
CDR3nt: TGTGCCAGCAGTTTATGGGGGACACAGGAGATTAATTCACCCCTCCACTTT

d_gene: -
v_gene: TRBV7-9
abundance: -
j_gene: TRBJ1-1
CDR3aa: CASSFWDEDTEAFF
CDR3nt: TGTGCCAGCAGCTTTTGGGACGAAGACACTGAAGCTTTCTTT

d_gene: TRBD1
v_gene: TRBV18
abundance: few
j_gene: TRBJ1-2
CDR3aa: CASSKDRWNYGYTF
CDR3nt: TGTGCCAGCTCAAAGGACAGGTGGAACTATGGCTACACCTTC

d_gene: TRBD1
v_gene: TRBV6-5
abundance: few
j_gene: TRBJ2-7
CDR3aa: CASSAGTGGSYEQYF
CDR3nt: TGTGCCAGCAGTGCCGGGACAGGGGGCTCCTACGAGCAGTACTTC

d_gene: -
v_gene: TRBV27
abundance: -
j_gene: TRBJ2-6
CDR3aa: CASSPHDSSGANVLTF
CDR3nt: TGTGCCAGCAGTCCGCACGACAGCTCTGGGGCCAACGTCCTGACTTTC

d_gene: TRBD1
v_gene: TRBV7-8
abundance: -
j_gene: TRBJ2-7
CDR3aa: CASSSHGQGVGYEQYF
CDR3nt: TGTGCCAGCAGCTCCCATGGACAGGGAGTCGGCTACGAGCAGTACTTC

d_gene: -
v_gene: TRBV15
abundance: few
j_gene: TRBJ2-2
CDR3aa: CATSRENINTGELFF
CDR3nt: TGTGCCACCAGCAGAGAGAACATCAACACCGGGGAGCTGTTTTTT

d_gene: -
v_gene: TRBV7-2
abundance: -
j_gene: TRBJ1-6
CDR3aa: CASSLVGSGSRPYNSPLHF
CDR3nt: TGTGCCAGCAGCTTAGTGGGATCGGGGAGCCGCCCTTACAATTCACCCCTCCACTTT

d_gene: TRBD1
v_gene: TRBV11-2
abundance: many
j_gene: TRBJ2-2
CDR3aa: CASSRTGNTGELFF
CDR3nt: TGTGCCAGCAGCCGGACAGGGAACACCGGGGAGCTGTTTTTT

d_gene: TRBD1
v_gene: TRBV16
abundance: few
j_gene: TRBJ1-1
CDR3aa: CASSQLSTGVNTEAFF
CDR3nt: TGTGCCAGCAGCCAACTTTCGACAGGGGTGAACACTGAAGCTTTCTTT

d_gene: -
v_gene: TRBV7-2
abundance: few
j_gene: TRBJ2-2
CDR3aa: CASRSDVLTGELFF
CDR3nt: TGTGCCAGCAGATCGGACGTACTCACCGGGGAGCTGTTTTTT

d_gene: -
v_gene: TRBV30
abundance: few
j_gene: TRBJ2-5
CDR3aa: CAWSAGSVETQYF
CDR3nt: TGTGCCTGGAGTGCAGGGTCTGTAGAGACCCAGTACTTC

d_gene: TRBD1
v_gene: TRBV5-1
abundance: -
j_gene: TRBJ1-2
CDR3aa: CASSSSTRTGSRDGYTF
CDR3nt: TGCGCCAGCAGCTCATCTACCCGGACAGGGTCTCGGGATGGCTACACCTTC

d_gene: TRBD1
v_gene: TRBV29-1
abundance: -
j_gene: TRBJ2-3
CDR3aa: CSVPDRVSTDTQYF
CDR3nt: TGCAGCGTCCCCGACAGGGTTAGCACAGATACGCAGTATTTT

d_gene: -
v_gene: TRBV29-1
abundance: few
j_gene: TRBJ1-1
CDR3aa: CSVDHGRTEAFF
CDR3nt: TGCAGCGTTGACCACGGGAGGACTGAAGCTTTCTTT

d_gene: -
v_gene: TRBV15
abundance: many
j_gene: TRBJ1-1
CDR3aa: CATSRGAAGTEAFF
CDR3nt: TGTGCCACCAGCAGAGGGGCGGCGGGGACTGAAGCTTTCTTT

d_gene: -
v_gene: TRBV5-6
abundance: few
j_gene: TRBJ1-2
CDR3aa: CASKREYSGYTF
CDR3nt: TGTGCCAGCAAAAGGGAGTACAGCGGCTACACCTTC

d_gene: -
v_gene: TRBV10-3
abundance: -
j_gene: TRBJ1-5
CDR3aa: CAISDFGSNQPQHF
CDR3nt: TGTGCCATCAGTGATTTTGGCAGCAATCAGCCCCAGCATTTT

d_gene: TRBD2
v_gene: TRBV5-1
abundance: once
j_gene: TRBJ2-7
CDR3aa: CASKVASGLSPLYEQYF
CDR3nt: TGCGCCAGCAAAGTTGCTAGCGGTCTATCCCCCCTATACGAGCAGTACTTC

d_gene: -
v_gene: TRBV28
abundance: -
j_gene: TRBJ1-1
CDR3aa: CASSPTGTVTEAFF
CDR3nt: TGTGCCAGCAGCCCCACCGGGACCGTCACTGAAGCTTTCTTT

d_gene: TRBD2
v_gene: TRBV11-1
abundance: -
j_gene: TRBJ2-2
CDR3aa: CASSLTASGGELFF
CDR3nt: TGTGCCAGCAGCTTAACTGCTAGCGGCGGGGAGCTGTTTTTT

d_gene: TRBD2
v_gene: TRBV27
abundance: -
j_gene: TRBJ2-6
CDR3aa: CASGRGGGSGANVLTF
CDR3nt: TGTGCCAGCGGCCGGGGGGGCGGTTCTGGGGCCAACGTCCTGACTTTC

d_gene: -
v_gene: TRBV6-6
abundance: -
j_gene: TRBJ2-5
CDR3aa: CASSPQGRASEETQYF
CDR3nt: TGTGCCAGCAGCCCCCAGGGTCGAGCATCGGAAGAGACCCAGTACTTC

d_gene: -
v_gene: TRBV18
abundance: -
j_gene: TRBJ1-3
CDR3aa: CASSPASAVQNTIYF
CDR3nt: TGTGCCAGCTCACCCGCCTCAGCCGTCCAGAACACCATATATTTT

d_gene: -
v_gene: TRBV4-2
abundance: -
j_gene: TRBJ1-3
CDR3aa: CASSQAESLRYF
CDR3nt: TGTGCCAGCAGCCAAGCGGAGTCACTTCGATATTTT

d_gene: TRBD1
v_gene: TRBV30
abundance: -
j_gene: TRBJ1-5
CDR3aa: CAWSAGQGYQPQHF
CDR3nt: TGTGCCTGGAGTGCGGGACAGGGATATCAGCCCCAGCATTTT

d_gene: -
v_gene: TRBV4-1
abundance: -
j_gene: TRBJ1-6
CDR3aa: CASSQEVTGSYNSPLHF
CDR3nt: TGCGCCAGCAGCCAAGAGGTAACAGGTTCCTATAATTCACCCCTCCACTTT

d_gene: -
v_gene: TRBV7-2
abundance: many
j_gene: TRBJ2-6
CDR3aa: CASSLESSSGANVLTF
CDR3nt: TGTGCCAGCAGCTTAGAGTCCAGCTCTGGGGCCAACGTCCTGACTTTC

d_gene: TRBD1
v_gene: TRBV18
abundance: -
j_gene: TRBJ2-3
CDR3aa: CATTRQGAADTQYF
CDR3nt: TGTGCCACGACCCGACAGGGGGCGGCAGATACGCAGTATTTT

d_gene: TRBD2
v_gene: TRBV4-3
abundance: -
j_gene: TRBJ2-4
CDR3aa: CASSQPGTSGENIQYF
CDR3nt: TGCGCCAGCAGCCAACCCGGGACTAGCGGGGAGAACATTCAGTACTTC

d_gene: -
v_gene: TRBV15
abundance: few
j_gene: TRBJ2-7
CDR3aa: CATSRVNYEQYF
CDR3nt: TGTGCCACCAGCAGAGTAAACTACGAGCAGTACTTC

d_gene: -
v_gene: TRBV9
abundance: few
j_gene: TRBJ2-1
CDR3aa: CASSVDRPDNEQFF
CDR3nt: TGTGCCAGCAGCGTAGATAGGCCCGACAATGAGCAGTTCTTC

d_gene: TRBD1
v_gene: TRBV6-5
abundance: few
j_gene: TRBJ1-2
CDR3aa: CASSHRGYGYTF
CDR3nt: TGTGCCAGCAGTCACAGGGGCTATGGCTACACCTTC

d_gene: TRBD1
v_gene: TRBV7-9
abundance: few
j_gene: TRBJ2-7
CDR3aa: CASSLWTGPTYEQYF
CDR3nt: TGTGCCAGCAGCCTCTGGACAGGGCCTACCTACGAGCAGTACTTC

d_gene: -
v_gene: TRBV28
abundance: -
j_gene: TRBJ1-2
CDR3aa: CASSLGGGEYGYTF
CDR3nt: TGTGCCAGCAGTTTGGGCGGGGGCGAATATGGCTACACCTTC

d_gene: -
v_gene: TRBV15
abundance: -
j_gene: TRBJ2-5
CDR3aa: CATSRISGPRTQYF
CDR3nt: TGTGCCACCAGCAGGATCTCAGGGCCTAGGACCCAGTACTTC

d_gene: -
v_gene: TRBV11-3
abundance: -
j_gene: TRBJ2-5
CDR3aa: CASGAAEETQYF
CDR3nt: TGTGCCAGCGGGGCGGCCGAGGAGACCCAGTACTTC

d_gene: -
v_gene: TRBV7-2
abundance: few
j_gene: TRBJ2-1
CDR3aa: CASSGRSSYNEQFF
CDR3nt: TGTGCCAGCAGCGGGAGGAGCTCCTACAATGAGCAGTTCTTC

d_gene: -
v_gene: TRBV29-1
abundance: -
j_gene: TRBJ2-5
CDR3aa: CSVEVGGPETQYF
CDR3nt: TGCAGCGTTGAAGTGGGGGGGCCGGAGACCCAGTACTTC

d_gene: TRBD1
v_gene: TRBV28
abundance: -
j_gene: TRBJ1-5
CDR3aa: CASSLMTGGIYQPQHF
CDR3nt: TGTGCCAGCAGTTTAATGACAGGGGGAATTTATCAGCCCCAGCATTTT

d_gene: TRBD1
v_gene: TRBV7-2
abundance: -
j_gene: TRBJ1-2
CDR3aa: CASSLGTTGSYGYTF
CDR3nt: TGTGCCAGCAGCCTAGGAACGACAGGGAGCTATGGCTACACCTTC

d_gene: TRBD2
v_gene: TRBV30
abundance: -
j_gene: TRBJ2-7
CDR3aa: CAWSMGGSGYEQYF
CDR3nt: TGTGCCTGGAGTATGGGAGGGAGTGGTTACGAGCAGTACTTC

d_gene: -
v_gene: TRBV7-2
abundance: -
j_gene: TRBJ2-3
CDR3aa: CASSFSATDTQYF
CDR3nt: TGTGCCAGCAGCTTTTCAGCTACAGATACGCAGTATTTT

d_gene: -
v_gene: TRBV28
abundance: -
j_gene: TRBJ2-3
CDR3aa: CASSLNQGLHTDTQYF
CDR3nt: TGTGCCAGCAGTTTGAATCAGGGCTTGCACACAGATACGCAGTATTTT

d_gene: -
v_gene: TRBV30
abundance: -
j_gene: TRBJ1-2
CDR3aa: CAWRSAGFSSGYTF
CDR3nt: TGTGCCTGGAGGTCTGCAGGTTTCTCCTCTGGCTACACCTTC

d_gene: -
v_gene: TRBV2
abundance: few
j_gene: TRBJ1-3
CDR3aa: CASREQGNTIYF
CDR3nt: TGTGCCAGCAGAGAACAGGGAAACACCATATATTTT

d_gene: TRBD2
v_gene: TRBV7-9
abundance: few
j_gene: TRBJ2-3
CDR3aa: CASSLGGSYDTQYF
CDR3nt: TGTGCCAGCAGCTTAGGCGGGAGTTACGATACGCAGTATTTT

d_gene: TRBD1
v_gene: TRBV18
abundance: -
j_gene: TRBJ1-5
CDR3aa: CASSQGQGIQPQHF
CDR3nt: TGTGCCAGCTCACAGGGACAGGGGATCCAGCCCCAGCATTTT

d_gene: -
v_gene: TRBV11-2
abundance: many
j_gene: TRBJ2-1
CDR3aa: CASSLRPQANNEQFF
CDR3nt: TGTGCCAGCAGCTTAAGGCCGCAGGCTAACAATGAGCAGTTCTTC

d_gene: -
v_gene: TRBV7-3
abundance: few
j_gene: TRBJ1-1
CDR3aa: CASSLVGRSNTEAFF
CDR3nt: TGTGCCAGCAGCTTAGTAGGCAGGTCTAACACTGAAGCTTTCTTT

d_gene: -
v_gene: TRBV18
abundance: -
j_gene: TRBJ1-1
CDR3aa: CASSPPGRKSEAFF
CDR3nt: TGTGCCAGCTCACCCCCAGGGCGGAAATCTGAAGCTTTCTTT